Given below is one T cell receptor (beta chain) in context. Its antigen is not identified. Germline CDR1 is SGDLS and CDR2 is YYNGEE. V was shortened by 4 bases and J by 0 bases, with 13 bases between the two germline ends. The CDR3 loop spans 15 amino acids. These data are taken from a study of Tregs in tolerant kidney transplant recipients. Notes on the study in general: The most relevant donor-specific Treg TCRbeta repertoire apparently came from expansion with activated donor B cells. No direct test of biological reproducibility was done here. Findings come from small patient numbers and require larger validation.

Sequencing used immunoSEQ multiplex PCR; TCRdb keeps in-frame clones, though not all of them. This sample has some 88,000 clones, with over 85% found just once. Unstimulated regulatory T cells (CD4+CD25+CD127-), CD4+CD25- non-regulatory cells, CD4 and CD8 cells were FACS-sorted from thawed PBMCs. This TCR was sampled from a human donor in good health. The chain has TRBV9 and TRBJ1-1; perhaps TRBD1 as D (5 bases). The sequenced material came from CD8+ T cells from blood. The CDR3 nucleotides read TGTGCCAGCAGCACAAGTGGGGACTTGAACACTGAAGCTTTCTTT. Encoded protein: CASSTSGDLNTEAFF.